Following are 8 T cell receptor beta chains from one sample sequenced in a study of control samples from healthy donors and cancer patients (dated by TCRdb to the early 2020s). Library preparation used the immunoSEQ multiplex PCR assay. This immuneACCESS table, as held by TCRdb, lists in-frame sequences with V and J called but not all clones. Of the missing ones, under half trace to an unresolved V gene in checked studies; the others have no known cause. A total of about 84,000 clones appear in this sample, around 92% of them only once. The ten largest clones capture less than 20% of the sample. Sequencing was performed on blood. These receptors all come from a man aged 25-45 years in good health.

The chain is built from TRBV7-6 and TRBJ1-5, with D possibly TRBD1 on 6 matching bases. There are 14 residues in the CDR3. Germline values: CDR1 SGHVS, CDR2 FNYEAQ. V lost 3 bases, J lost 5 bases, and 11 bases lay in between. The CDR3: CASSFRDKDQPQHF. CDR3 bases: TGTGCCAGCAGCTTCAGGGACAAAGATCAGCCCCAGCATTTT.

V and J are TRBV29-1 and TRBJ1-4; D gene unclear. The CDR3 length is 13 residues. Trimming left V 4 bases short and J 8 bases short, with 14 bases between. Per germline, CDR1 SQVTM and CDR2 ANQGSEA. CDR3: CSVGAGNSEKLFF. For the CDR3, the DNA is TGCAGCGTTGGAGCGGGGAATAGCGAAAAACTGTTTTTT.

V gene TRBV5-1 combines with J gene TRBJ2-7, with D perhaps TRBD1 (5 bases). Germline values: CDR1 SGHRS, CDR2 YFSETQ. CDR3 length equals 14 residues. V lost 3 bases, J lost 1 base, and 11 bases lay in between. CDR3 region: CASSYRQISYEQYF. CDR3 nucleotide sequence: TGCGCCAGCAGCTACCGACAGATTTCCTACGAGCAGTACTTC.

The chain recombines TRBV2 with TRBJ1-3; the D is unclear. The CDR3 runs 13 residues. V lost 4 bases and J 4 bases, leaving 8 bases between the germline ends. Germline CDR1 and CDR2: SNHLY and FYNNEI. The CDR3 protein is CASSGSHGNTIYF. As DNA, the CDR3 is TGTGCCAGCAGTGGGTCCCACGGAAACACCATATATTTT.

The rearrangement links TRBV6-5 to TRBJ2-5; D not certain. The CDR3 consists of 13 residues. Germline V gene lookup returns CDR1 MNHEY and CDR2 SVGAGI. Trimming cost V 7 bases and J 5 bases, with 14 bases left between them. The CDR3 is CASTDPPPETQYF. The CDR3 nucleotides are TGTGCCAGCACAGACCCCCCCCCGGAGACCCAGTACTTC.

With respect to this clone: Because the CDR3 is missing its conserved closing phenylalanine or tryptophan, this is likely a read error. The DNA is left out, because the CDR3 cannot be placed on it with certainty; the CDR3 is given as TCRdb lists it. The chain recombines TRBV28 with TRBJ1-6; whether TRBD1, the table's D call, matches the DNA was not checked. The CDR3 adds up to 12 amino acids, both ends counted. The germline gives CDR1 MDHEN, CDR2 SYDVKM. This CDR3 is CASSTQTGPSRI.

The chain joins TRBV6-5 to TRBJ1-1; D is possibly TRBD1 (5 bases). The CDR3 runs 13 residues. Trimming took off 11 bases at V and 4 bases at J, with 17 bases between the two ends. Per germline, CDR1 MNHEY and CDR2 SVGAGI. The CDR3 region has the DNA TGTGCCTTAAGACCTTCCGGGGGCACTGAAGCTTTCTTT. This codes for CALRPSGGTEAFF.

CDR3 region: CASSERGQGSFWVTYEQYF. In nucleotides, the CDR3 is TGTGCCAGCAGTGAACGGGGACAGGGTTCGTTCTGGGTGACCTACGAGCAGTACTTC. The chain uses TRBV6-1 and TRBJ2-7, with TRBD1 matching 9 bases. This CDR3 spans 19 amino acids. V shed 2 bases and J 2 bases; nucleotides not matched to a gene: 16. Germline V lookup: CDR1 MNHNS, CDR2 SASEGT.